Listed below are T cell receptor beta chains from one sample, sequenced in a study of prognosis after radiotherapy for stage I lung cancer. MiXCR, run by TCRdb on the multiplex PCR reads, gives a single entry per CDR3 protein. In the table there are roughly 23,000 distinct CDR3 sequences, around 42% of which are singletons. The input for sequencing was PBMCs, taken before or after stereotactic body radiation therapy (not recorded which). The receptors shown here come from a donor of 50 years or more with non-small cell lung cancer. Each CDR3 is given with its conserved first and last residue. The order of the fields is J gene, V gene, D gene, CDR3 protein. D genes are given only for firm matches.

>TRBJ2-3|TRBV30|-
CAWNTGLADTQYF
>TRBJ2-1|TRBV6-7|TRBD2
CASSLAGGGLDEQFF
>TRBJ2-1|TRBV7-2|-
CASSGGVSYNEQFF
>TRBJ1-4|TRBV3-1|-
CASSLGPPFLGEKLFF
>TRBJ2-5|TRBV7-3|-
CASTVGEQLQETQYF
>TRBJ1-2|TRBV6-5|-
CASSYQQDSIGYTF
>TRBJ2-5|TRBV28|-
CASRRHDRKQETQYF
>TRBJ2-2|TRBV11-2|TRBD1
CASSSYRGPRTGELFF
>TRBJ2-7|TRBV27|TRBD1
CASSGQGEQYF
>TRBJ2-7|TRBV28|-
CASSPGQSNQQYF
>TRBJ2-7|TRBV5-1|TRBD1
CASSLDRGPMYEQYF
>TRBJ1-5|TRBV20-1|TRBD1
CSATTGRQPQHF
>TRBJ2-3|TRBV20-1|TRBD2
CSARDGGTSGSSDTQYF
>TRBJ2-1|TRBV28|-
CASSPPGEQFF
>TRBJ2-1|TRBV6-2/TRBV6-3|-
CASSFHFIRDPGSNEQFF
>TRBJ2-7|TRBV20-1|TRBD1
CSARVPGQNNYEQYF
>TRBJ1-5|TRBV27|-
CASSTGPGRQPQHF
>TRBJ2-3|TRBV6-1|TRBD1
CASSRGYRGLLADTQYF
>TRBJ1-1|TRBV30|-
CAWRTRETTEAFF
>TRBJ2-6|TRBV27|-
CASSRPTGLGANVLTF
>TRBJ2-7|TRBV4-3|TRBD1
CASSLGGQGAHEQYF
>TRBJ2-6|TRBV19|TRBD1
CASNDRGASGANVLTF
>TRBJ2-7|TRBV19|-
CASSIYAGQPYEQYF
>TRBJ2-7|TRBV19|-
CASSIQGRGGEQYF
>TRBJ1-2|TRBV6-2/TRBV6-3|TRBD1
CASSSSRGPYGYTF
>TRBJ2-7|TRBV20-1|-
CSAENANEQYF
>TRBJ2-7|TRBV7-9|TRBD1
CASSKYGQGREQYF